This TCR beta chain stems from a study of cytomegalovirus exposure and HLA in healthy donors. Primers for the PCR totalled 60 Vbeta and 13 Jbeta. Original analysis: Counted up in a later analysis, unique TCR beta chains came to about 80 million, with about 9.9 million shared. The assay was immunoSEQ multiplex PCR, and TCRdb's table has in-frame clones only and misses some. That table is the source of V, J and clone size, and D and trimming were worked out from the DNA. The sample holds 170,000 or so clones, around 79% seen once. Remarks on this clone: Its antigen is undetermined.

The CDR3 spans 14 residues. The J segment lost 6 bases and the V segment lost 4 bases, leaving 2 bases of the junction unmatched. Germline assignment: CDR1 SGHDT and CDR2 YYEEEE. Study-wide points: Researchers counted approximately 160 TCR beta chains as cytomegalovirus-associated. An assumption of roughly uniform sequencing depth across donors underlay the presence/absence analyses.

The sequenced sample was PBMCs. This sequence was found in a woman in her forties or fifties in good health and CMV-seronegative. This sequence joins TRBV5-6 and TRBJ1-4, with 11 bases matching TRBD1. The CDR3 DNA reads as TGTGCCAGCAGCCAGGGACAGGGGGATGAAAAACTGTTTTTT. Residues: CASSQGQGDEKLFF.